Following are 21 T cell receptor beta chains from one sample sequenced in a study of OX40 agonist ivuxolimab in advanced cancers. Sequencing used immunoSEQ multiplex PCR; TCRdb keeps in-frame clones, though not all of them. The table records some 60,000 clones, roughly nine tenths of them present only once. Source: CD4+ or CD8+ T cells sorted from blood, taken in a trial of the OX40 agonist ivuxolimab. These receptors were obtained from an adult with an advanced solid tumor such as melanoma, head and neck, liver or kidney cancer.

This chain uses TRBV20-1 with TRBJ2-5; D uncertain. Trimming stripped 0 bases from V and 7 bases from J, with 6 bases between. Germline values: CDR1 DFQATT, CDR2 SNEGSKA (reference sequence). CDR3 length: 11 amino acids. CDR3 region: CSARDSGTQYF. The CDR3 region has the DNA TGCAGTGCTAGAGATTCAGGGACCCAGTACTTC.

Sample share makes this clone medium-sized. The genes are TRBV30 and TRBJ1-1; D unclear. This CDR3 contains 12 residues. Trimming shortened V by 0 bases and J by 1 base, and 3 bases separated the two germline ends. Looked up from germline, CDR1 is GTSNPN and CDR2 is SVGIG (reference sequence). The CDR3 region is CAWSVGNTEAFF. The CDR3 DNA reads as TGTGCCTGGAGTGTGGGGAACACTGAAGCTTTCTTT. Full variable domain (outside the CDR3, taken from reference TRBV30 and TRBJ1-1): SQTIHQWPATLVQPVGSPLSLECTVEGTSNPNLYWYRQAAGRGLQLLFYSVGIGQISSEVPQNLSASRPQDRQFILSSKKLLLSDSGFYLCAWSVGNTEAFFGQGTRLTVV.

The chain couples TRBV4-3 to TRBJ2-7; possibly TRBD1 for D (6 bases). Germline CDR1 reads LGHNA; CDR2 reads YSLEER. V was trimmed by 0 bases and J by 2 bases, leaving 14 bases between them. The CDR3 extends over 16 amino acids. The CDR3 region has the DNA TGCGCCAGCAGCCAAGATCGGATGCAGGGGCCCTACGAGCAGTACTTC. This sequence encodes CASSQDRMQGPYEQYF.

This clone has just a few counts. This chain uses TRBV5-6 with TRBJ2-7; D remains ambiguous. Germline lookup yields CDR1 SGHDT and CDR2 YYEEEE. Trimming pared 4 bases from V and 6 bases from J, leaving 14 bases between. The CDR3 has 13 residues. The CDR3 is CASSRRGVGEQYF. The CDR3 nucleotides are TGTGCCAGCAGCAGGCGTGGGGTAGGCGAGCAGTACTTC.

The J gene is TRBJ2-7, the V gene TRBV5-1; D not resolved. Trimming left V 3 bases short and J 0 bases short, with 10 bases between. The CDR3 length is 14 residues. CDR1 and CDR2 from the germline V gene are SGHRS and YFSETQ. CDR3 bases: TGCGCCAGCAGCTATGACGGAAGCTCCTACGAGCAGTACTTC. Amino acids: CASSYDGSSYEQYF.

The CDR3 here is CSVSGVSSYEQYF. For the CDR3, the DNA is TGCAGCGTTTCCGGGGTTAGCTCCTACGAGCAGTACTTC. The genes are TRBV29-1 and TRBJ2-7; a possible D gene is TRBD2 (5 bases). CDR3 size: 13 residues. V was shortened by 5 bases and J by 0 bases, with 11 bases between the two germline ends. CDR1 and CDR2 (germline): SQVTM, ANQGSEA.

This rearrangement joins TRBV9 to TRBJ2-3; unclear D gene. This CDR3 contains 11 residues. Germline CDR1 is SGDLS and CDR2 is YYNGEE. V was trimmed by 4 bases and J by 6 bases, leaving 6 bases between them. Here the CDR3 DNA reads TGTGCCAGCAGCCACTCGGATACGCAGTATTTT. Protein: CASSHSDTQYF.

The chain combines TRBV5-6 with TRBJ2-7; D may be TRBD2 (6 bases). The CDR3 has 15 residues. V was cut by 4 bases and J by 2 bases, with 16 bases left in between. CDR1 is SGHDT, CDR2 YYEEEE, per germline. CDR3 sequence (DNA): TGTGCCAGCAGCCCTGGAGGGGATGTGGCCTACGAGCAGTACTTC. Encoded protein: CASSPGGDVAYEQYF.

This rearrangement joins TRBV7-3 to TRBJ2-7, with D hard to call. This CDR3 spans 12 amino acids. Germline CDR1 is SGHTA and CDR2 is FQGTGA. Between the trimmed V and J ends, which lost 2 bases and 9 bases, there was a span of 11 bases. The CDR3 protein is CASSLATPAQYF. CDR3 nucleotide sequence: TGTGCCAGCAGCTTAGCCACCCCGGCGCAGTACTTC.

The J gene is TRBJ2-1, the V gene TRBV5-1; 9 nucleotides match TRBD1. V trimming: 4 bases; J trimming: 6 bases; junction bases outside the gene matches: 11. Germline V gene lookup returns CDR1 SGHRS and CDR2 YFSETQ. The CDR3 is 16 amino acids. CDR3 in amino acids: CASSPAGTGHGNEQFF. The CDR3 coding sequence is TGCGCCAGCAGCCCCGCGGGGACAGGGCATGGCAATGAGCAGTTCTTC.

The chain joins TRBV19 to TRBJ2-3; D is possibly TRBD2 (5 bases). V shed 5 bases and J shed 0 bases, with 12 bases lying between them. The length of the CDR3 is 15 residues. From germline, CDR1 is LNHDA and CDR2 SQIVND (reference sequence). The CDR3 loop is CASSLTGGSTDTQYF. Written as DNA, the CDR3 is TGTGCCAGTAGTTTGACGGGCGGGAGCACAGATACGCAGTATTTT.

This clone was counted only a few times. The chain combines TRBV7-6 with TRBJ1-1; D is ambiguous. CDR3 length: 14 residues. The V gene's germline CDR1 is SGHVS and CDR2 FNYEAQ. V was shortened by 3 bases and J by 1 base, with 9 bases between the two germline ends. CDR3 coding DNA: TGTGCCAGCAGCTTTAGGGCGGAGAACACTGAAGCTTTCTTT. This sequence encodes CASSFRAENTEAFF.

The rearrangement uses TRBV28 and TRBJ2-3, with TRBD1 as a possible D gene (6 bases). The CDR3 consists of 13 residues. V was shortened by 6 bases and J by 7 bases, with 14 bases between the two germline ends. Germline CDR1 and CDR2: MDHEN and SYDVKM. Written as DNA, the CDR3 is TGTGCCAGCAGCCCATCAGGGGCATATACGCAGTATTTT. Protein product: CASSPSGAYTQYF. The full variable domain, with the rest looked up from reference TRBV28 and TRBJ2-3, is DVKVTQSSRYLVKRTGEKVFLECVQDMDHENMFWYRQDPGLGLRLIYFSYDVKMKEKGDIPEGYSVSREKKERFSLILESASTNQTSMYLCASSPSGAYTQYFGPGTRLTVL.

The chain recombines TRBV11-2 with TRBJ1-4, with a possible D match to TRBD1 (5 bases). CDR1 and CDR2 from the germline V gene are SGHAT and FQNNGV. There are 13 residues in the CDR3. With 7 bases removed from V and 8 bases from J, the gap between germline ends came to 14 bases. The CDR3 reads CASTRAGWEKLFF. The DNA for the CDR3 is TGTGCCAGCACGAGGGCAGGGTGGGAAAAACTGTTTTTT.

DNA for the CDR3: TGTGCCAGCAGTTTACAGGGGAACACTGAAGCTTTCTTT. It translates to CASSLQGNTEAFF. V is TRBV28 and J is TRBJ1-1; maybe TRBD1 (5 bases). Germline values: CDR1 MDHEN, CDR2 SYDVKM. Trimming stripped 2 bases from V and 1 base from J, with 5 bases between. CDR3 length: 13 amino acids.

V is TRBV6-5 and J is TRBJ2-1; D not certain. Looked up from germline, CDR1 is MNHEY and CDR2 is SVGAGI. Trimming pared 5 bases from V and 6 bases from J, leaving 8 bases between. The CDR3 runs to 12 residues. This CDR3 reads CASSPSGNEQFF. In DNA form, the CDR3 reads TGTGCCAGCAGTCCCTCTGGCAATGAGCAGTTCTTC.

The V gene is TRBV30, the J gene TRBJ2-2, with a tentative D call TRBD1 (5 bases). The CDR3 length is 14 residues. Germline-derived CDR1 and CDR2 are GTSNPN and SVGIG (reference sequence). V was pared by 3 bases and J by 4 bases, with 12 bases between. The DNA of the CDR3 is TGTGCCTGGAGCGGGTCAGGGTTCACCGGGGAGCTGTTTTTT. Its protein product is CAWSGSGFTGELFF.

This clone was picked up one time. V and J are TRBV19 and TRBJ1-5; unclear D gene. V was clipped by 0 bases and J by 2 bases, with 11 bases between them. From germline, CDR1 is LNHDA and CDR2 SQIVND (reference sequence). The CDR3 is 16 amino acids. CDR3 DNA: TGTGCCAGTAGTATAGATTCGGGGATGGGCAATCAGCCCCAGCATTTT. This gives the protein CASSIDSGMGNQPQHF.

The chain carries TRBV20-1 and TRBJ2-7, with D possibly being TRBD1 (6 bases). V was clipped by 3 bases and J by 4 bases, with 7 bases between them. Germline-derived CDR1 and CDR2 are DFQATT and SNEGSKA (reference sequence). The CDR3 is made up of 11 amino acids. The CDR3 nucleotides read TGCAGTGCTAGCAGGGGATACGAGCAGTACTTC. It is translated as CSASRGYEQYF.

The CDR3 coding sequence is TGTGCCAGCAGCTTCGGAGGCTCAGAGACCCAGTACTTC. Its translation: CASSFGGSETQYF. The genes are TRBV5-6 and TRBJ2-5; D is perhaps TRBD2 (5 bases). The ends were cut back, 2 bases at V and 4 bases at J, with 9 bases in the middle. The germline gives CDR1 SGHDT, CDR2 YYEEEE. CDR3 size: 13 residues.

The V and J genes are TRBV9 and TRBJ2-5, with 14 bases fitting TRBD2. CDR3 length: 15 amino acids. After removal of 3 bases from V and 5 bases from J, the junction contained 3 bases not matched to a gene. Germline assignment: CDR1 SGDLS and CDR2 YYNGEE. As DNA, the CDR3 is TGTGCCAGCAGCGGCGGGACTAGCGGGAGCGAGACCCAGTACTTC. Its translation is CASSGGTSGSETQYF.